This section outlines one T cell receptor beta chain sequence together with its context. Germline CDR1 reads SGHRS; CDR2 reads YFSETQ. CDR3 length: 15 residues. Trimming at V came to 1 base and at J to 3 bases, leaving 4 bases not matched to a gene. The sample originates from a study of Ad26.COV2.S vaccination and SARS-CoV-2 variants. Sequencing used immunoSEQ multiplex PCR; TCRdb keeps in-frame clones, though not all of them. The sample has fewer than 400,000 clones, about 86% seen once. Treatment indicated: roughly 18 received Ad26.COV2.S at low or high dose, single or two shots; roughly five received placebo; per-sample allocation not given. The samples were gathered on day 63 after the first injection of vaccine or placebo.

This sequence originates from a person between 18 and 65 years old who received the Ad26.COV2.S COVID-19 vaccine or a placebo. This chain joins TRBV5-1 and TRBJ2-1, with 7 bases fitting TRBD1. This specimen was peripheral blood, taken in a trial of Ad26.COV2.S vaccine versus placebo. CDR3: CASSLWDSLYNEQFF. The CDR3 DNA sequence: TGCGCCAGCAGCTTGTGGGACAGCCTCTACAATGAGCAGTTCTTC.